Presented here are 11 T cell receptor beta chains from one specimen sequenced in a study of T cells after yellow fever vaccination. Each CDR3 protein is one row after TCRdb ran MiXCR on the 5' RACE reads. The table lists about 110,000 distinct CDR3 sequences, 6.5% to 9% of them singletons. This specimen was CD8+ T cells sorted from PBMCs, taken 45 days after the yellow fever booster vaccination. The receptors derive from a man under 40 who received the YFV17D yellow fever vaccine.

This clonotype was counted at least ten times. The V gene is TRBV9, the J gene TRBJ2-2, with D maybe TRBD1 (6 bases). CDR3 length: 17 residues. V shed 3 bases and J shed 4 bases, with 19 bases lying between them. CDR1 SGDLS and CDR2 YYNGEE come from the germline V gene. The CDR3 coding sequence is TGTGCCAGCAGCGAGGGGCGGTCAGGGGCCCTCACCGGGGAGCTGTTTTTT. Encoded protein: CASSEGRSGALTGELFF.

This clonotype was seen many times. This sequence joins TRBV27 and TRBJ1-1, with D tentatively TRBD1 (6 bases). The germline gives CDR1 MNHEY, CDR2 SMNVEV (reference sequence). Deletions cut 10 bases from V and 7 bases from J, with 16 bases between. This CDR3 region has 12 residues. CDR3 region: CATRGGGIEAFF. Written as DNA, the CDR3 is TGTGCCACCCGAGGGGGGGGCATTGAAGCTTTCTTT.

The chain has TRBV12-3 or TRBV12-4 and TRBJ1-5, with TRBD1 matching over 10 bases. Trimming cost V 8 bases and J 6 bases; bases outside gene matches: 1. There are 12 residues in the CDR3. The DNA of the CDR3 is TGTGCCAGCGGACAGGGGGGTCAGCCCCAGCATTTT. It yields the protein CASGQGGQPQHF.

This clonotype was seen many times. Here the CDR3 reads CSARVAEGSYNSPLHF. CDR3 nucleotide sequence: TGCAGTGCTAGGGTGGCAGAGGGCTCCTATAATTCACCCCTCCACTTT. The rearrangement joins TRBV20-1 to TRBJ1-6; no definite D call. With 3 bases removed from V and 0 bases from J, the gap between germline ends came to 12 bases. The CDR3 runs 16 residues. Germline V gene lookup returns CDR1 DFQATT and CDR2 SNEGSKA (reference sequence).

This clonotype appeared a few times. This chain links TRBV12-3 or TRBV12-4 with TRBJ2-3; 11 positions agree with TRBD2. The CDR3 runs 15 residues. The trim removed 5 bases at V and 2 bases at J, leaving 3 bases unmatched. The CDR3 loop reads CASSGTSGDTDTQYF. The CDR3 DNA sequence: TGTGCCAGCAGTGGGACTAGCGGAGACACAGATACGCAGTATTTT.

This clonotype was counted ten times or more. The J gene is TRBJ2-1, the V gene TRBV10-1, with D possibly TRBD1 on 5 matching bases. Germline lookup yields CDR1 WNHNN and CDR2 SYGVQD (reference sequence). The ends were cut back, 3 bases at V and 0 bases at J, with 12 bases in the middle. This CDR3 region has 16 residues. The CDR3 spells CASSDAEDTSYNEQFF. CDR3 in DNA: TGCGCCAGCAGTGATGCAGAGGACACCTCCTACAATGAGCAGTTCTTC.

CDR3 DNA: TGTGCCAGCAGCTTAGGCCGGGGAATTCACACTGAAGCTTTCTTT. As protein: CASSLGRGIHTEAFF. V usage is TRBV11-3 and J usage is TRBJ1-1; D is unclear. CDR3 length: 15 amino acids. Germline lookup yields CDR1 SGHNT and CDR2 YENEEA. V was pared by 1 base and J by 3 bases, with 12 bases between.

This clonotype has a count of ten or more. CDR3 protein: CASNTGGVSYEQYF. DNA of the CDR3: TGTGCCAGCAACACAGGGGGCGTCTCCTACGAGCAGTACTTC. This rearrangement joins TRBV12-3 or TRBV12-4 to TRBJ2-7; the match to TRBD1 covers 9 bases. Losses at the gene ends were 7 bases for V and 0 bases for J; bases not matched to a gene: 4. The CDR3 length is 14 residues.

The genes are TRBV28 and TRBJ2-1; TRBD1 agrees at 11 bases. V shed 2 bases, J shed 5 bases, and the junction held 8 bases outside the gene matches. CDR3 size: 17 residues. Germline V gene data show CDR1 as MDHEN and CDR2 as SYDVKM. CDR3 residues: CASSLDPGTGGDNEQFF. The CDR3 DNA is TGTGCCAGCAGTTTAGATCCCGGGACAGGGGGGGACAATGAGCAGTTCTTC.

This clonotype was recorded at least ten times. CDR3 bases: TGTGCCAGCAGACCCCCGGCCGGAGAAAAACTGTTTTTT. Translation gives CASRPPAGEKLFF. The rearrangement links TRBV12-3 or TRBV12-4 to TRBJ1-4; D gene unclear. The V end lost 6 bases, the J end lost 8 bases, and 13 bases lay between the germline ends. The length of the CDR3 is 13 residues.

J is TRBJ1-2 and V is TRBV19, with TRBD1 identical over 8 bases. V lost 3 bases to trimming and J lost 0 bases; unmatched junction nucleotides: 6. The CDR3 runs to 16 residues. Germline CDR1 reads LNHDA; CDR2 reads SQIVND (reference sequence). CDR3 bases: TGTGCCAGTAGTATTGGGACAGGAGGTCCTAACTATGGCTACACCTTC. Translation: CASSIGTGGPNYGYTF.